This T cell receptor beta chain was found in a study of graft-versus-host responses after intestinal transplantation. Study as a whole: The study gave all recipients anti-thymocyte globulin induction, then tacrolimus and steroids for 2 to 3 years.

Processing released intraepithelial and lamina propria lymphocytes from the graft tissue. V was clipped by 7 bases and J by 3 bases, with 17 bases between them. Germline V gives CDR1 SGDLS, CDR2 YYNGEE. The CDR3 is 15 amino acids. Profiling relied on immunoSEQ multiplex PCR, and the TCRdb table lists in-frame clones only, not all of them. The sample has nearly 30,000 clones; approximately 80% are singletons. This chain joins TRBV9 and TRBJ2-1; D perhaps matches TRBD1 (6 bases). The clonotype originates from a human patient who received an intestinal transplant, so some T cells may come from the graft donor. This specimen was ileum tissue, taken 98 days after intestinal transplantation. The CDR3 coding sequence is TGTGCCAGCTCCCAGACAGGTTCCGACTACAATGAGCAGTTCTTC. Protein sequence: CASSQTGSDYNEQFF.